Listed below are T cell receptor beta chains from one sample, sequenced in a study of cytomegalovirus exposure and HLA in healthy donors. Sequencing was performed with immunoSEQ multiplex PCR; in TCRdb, only in-frame clones are kept and a portion is missing. The sample carries 200,000 or so clones, 75% to 85% recorded once. Sequenced material: PBMCs. The source is a girl between 5 and 17 years old in good health and CMV-seronegative. Each CDR3 is given with its conserved first and last residue. D genes are given only for firm matches. Clone size is stated in some rows and not others, as once, few, many or a class when expanded.

clone_size	j_call	d_call	v_call	cdr3_nt	cdr3_aa
few	TRBJ1-1	NA	TRBV7-2	TGTGCCAGCGGATCTGGACGGAGGACTGAAGCTTTCTTT	CASGSGRRTEAFF
once	TRBJ2-5	NA	TRBV5-1	TGCGCCAGCAGCCTCGGACAGCAAGAGACCCAGTACTTC	CASSLGQQETQYF
NA	TRBJ1-1	NA	TRBV19	TGTGCCAGTACGCCAGGGGTCATGAACACTGAAGCTTTCTTT	CASTPGVMNTEAFF
NA	TRBJ1-1	NA	TRBV4-2	TGTGCCAGCAGCTCAACAGTGATTCTCGACACTGAAGCTTTCTTT	CASSSTVILDTEAFF
few	TRBJ1-3	TRBD1	TRBV5-4	TGTGCCAGCAGCCCCGGGACAGGGGGAAGGGGAAACACCATATATTTT	CASSPGTGGRGNTIYF
NA	TRBJ2-1	TRBD2	TRBV5-6	TGTGCCAGCAGCCCCCTGGCGGGAGGCAGCGGCGGCTCCTACAATGAGCAGTTCTTC	CASSPLAGGSGGSYNEQFF
NA	TRBJ2-3	NA	TRBV4-3	TGCGCCAGCAGCCAAGGTTCCACGGGGTGGGTCACAGATACGCAGTATTTT	CASSQGSTGWVTDTQYF
NA	TRBJ1-1	TRBD1	TRBV19	TGTGCCAGTATCTCCAGGGGGACTGAAGCTTTCTTT	CASISRGTEAFF
NA	TRBJ1-1	NA	TRBV14	TGTGCCAGCAGCCAGGGCCCCGGAAAGAACACTGAAGCTTTCTTT	CASSQGPGKNTEAFF
NA	TRBJ1-1	NA	TRBV7-2	TGTGCCAGCAGCTTAGTCTCGTTGGCCACCTACACTGAAGCTTTCTTT	CASSLVSLATYTEAFF
NA	TRBJ1-2	TRBD1	TRBV6-5	TGTGCCAGCAGGAGGACAGGGATGGGGCTATATGGCTACACCTTC	CASRRTGMGLYGYTF
once	TRBJ2-1	NA	TRBV7-6	TGTGCCAGCAGCTCCGGAGCAGGGGCCTACAATGAGCAGTTCTTC	CASSSGAGAYNEQFF
NA	TRBJ1-2	TRBD1	TRBV4-1	TGCGCCAGCAGCCTCATCTGGGACAGCAACTATGGCTACACCTTC	CASSLIWDSNYGYTF
once	TRBJ2-3	NA	TRBV9	TGTGCCAGCAGCGATACCCTAGCCTTAGGCACAGATACGCAGTATTTT	CASSDTLALGTDTQYF
NA	TRBJ1-2	TRBD1	TRBV27	TGTGCCAGCAGCGGGACAGGGGGCAGTGGCTACACCTTC	CASSGTGGSGYTF
NA	TRBJ2-7	TRBD1	TRBV6-5	TGTGCCAGCAGTTACCGGACAGGGATCTCCTACGAGCAGTACTTC	CASSYRTGISYEQYF
NA	TRBJ1-2	NA	TRBV28	TGTGCCAGCAGTTTAGGGCATTCTATCGAAAGCTACACCTTC	CASSLGHSIESYTF
NA	TRBJ1-5	NA	TRBV28	TGTGCCAGCAGTTCTGTCGCGGGGAGAGGCAATCAGCCCCAGCATTTT	CASSSVAGRGNQPQHF
once	TRBJ1-2	NA	TRBV4-1	TGCGCCAGCAGCCAAGAACGGGACACCTACTATGGCTACACCTTC	CASSQERDTYYGYTF
NA	TRBJ2-7	NA	TRBV28	TGTGCCAGCAGTTTACCTCCTACCTCTAGCCAGCAGTACTTC	CASSLPPTSSQQYF
once	TRBJ1-5	NA	TRBV6-5	TGTGCCAGCAGTTTAGATCGGAATCAGCCCCAGCATTTT	CASSLDRNQPQHF
few	TRBJ1-2	TRBD1	TRBV5-6	TGTGCCAGCAGCTCCGGGACAGGGGGGTATGGCTACACCTTC	CASSSGTGGYGYTF
NA	TRBJ2-4	NA	TRBV6-5	TGTGCCAGCAAAAACGAACAGGAGAACGAAAACATTCAGTACTTC	CASKNEQENENIQYF
NA	TRBJ1-4	NA	TRBV28	TGTGCCAGCAGTATTCAGGGGATAAATGAAAAACTGTTTTTT	CASSIQGINEKLFF
NA	TRBJ1-2	NA	TRBV11-2	TGTGCCAGCAGCTCCCTGCGGGGCTACACCTTC	CASSSLRGYTF
NA	TRBJ1-2	TRBD1	TRBV30	TGTGCCTGGAGTGTATATCAGGGGGAAAGTGGCTACACCTTC	CAWSVYQGESGYTF
NA	TRBJ1-2	TRBD1	TRBV30	TGTGCCTGGAGCGCCCAGGGGGTTGAGGGCTACACCTTC	CAWSAQGVEGYTF
NA	TRBJ2-7	TRBD2	TRBV7-2	TGTGCCAGCAGGTTAGGGCTAGCGGGGGGGCAATACGAGCAGTACTTC	CASRLGLAGGQYEQYF
NA	TRBJ1-5	TRBD1	TRBV28	TGTGCCAGCAGGGGAGCACCGGGACAGAGCTATTATAGCAATCAGCCCCAGCATTTT	CASRGAPGQSYYSNQPQHF
NA	TRBJ1-2	TRBD1	TRBV30	TGTGCCTGGAGTGCCAACAGGGGGGATAACGGCTACACCTTC	CAWSANRGDNGYTF
once	TRBJ1-1	NA	TRBV7-9	TGTGCCAGCAGCTTGGAATATAGAACCGAACAGGGTAAGGGTGAAGCTTTCTTT	CASSLEYRTEQGKGEAFF
NA	TRBJ1-6	NA	TRBV5-1	TGCGCCAGCAGCCCTGGGGGGGCGTATTCACCCCTCCACTTT	CASSPGGAYSPLHF
few	TRBJ1-1	NA	TRBV4-3	TGCGCCAGCAGCCAAGATTTGGGGGGTACCACTGAAGCTTTCTTT	CASSQDLGGTTEAFF
once	TRBJ2-5	NA	TRBV28	TGTGCCAGCCCACCAGGCCTTAGACAGGGAGGAGAGACCCAGTACTTC	CASPPGLRQGGETQYF
NA	TRBJ2-7	NA	TRBV30	TGTGCCTGGAGTGTACAGAGCTCCTACGAGCAGTACTTC	CAWSVQSSYEQYF
NA	TRBJ2-3	TRBD2	TRBV7-2	TGTGCCAGCAGCCCCCAGGGACTAGCGACAGATACGCAGTATTTT	CASSPQGLATDTQYF
NA	TRBJ2-2	TRBD2	TRBV5-4	TGTGCCAGCAGCCGAGCGGGAGGCTCCGGGGAGCTGTTTTTT	CASSRAGGSGELFF
NA	TRBJ2-7	NA	TRBV30	TGTGCCTGGAGCACCCCCTACCCCAGGGGCGAGCAGTACTTC	CAWSTPYPRGEQYF
NA	TRBJ2-7	NA	TRBV6-1	TGTGCCAGCAGTGTCGGGGGTACTGGATCGGGACCCCACTGGGAGCAGTACTTC	CASSVGGTGSGPHWEQYF
few	TRBJ1-1	TRBD1	TRBV5-4	TGTGCCAGCAGCTTGGTGACAGGGTCTATGGCTTTCTTT	CASSLVTGSMAFF
NA	TRBJ2-7	TRBD1	TRBV30	TGTGCCTGGAGTGTAATTCTCCGCCAGGGGGAAATCACCTACGAGCAGTACTTC	CAWSVILRQGEITYEQYF
few	TRBJ1-1	NA	TRBV6-5	TGTGCCAGCAGCAGGGGCGACAGGCCTACTGAAGCTTTCTTT	CASSRGDRPTEAFF
NA	TRBJ1-4	TRBD1	TRBV4-2	TGTGCCAGCCGAAACGCTCTACATACAGGGGGTAATGAAAAACTGTTTTTT	CASRNALHTGGNEKLFF
NA	TRBJ2-1	NA	TRBV5-6	TGTGCCAGCAGCTTGAGAGAGTATGAGCAGTTCTTC	CASSLREYEQFF
NA	TRBJ1-6	TRBD1	TRBV7-9	TGTGCCAGCAGCGCCGAGACAGGGAATAATTCACCCCTCCACTTT	CASSAETGNNSPLHF
NA	TRBJ1-4	TRBD1	TRBV29-1	TGCAGCGCTAGGGGGCCGGAGTTTGAAAAACTGTTTTTT	CSARGPEFEKLFF
NA	TRBJ1-5	NA	TRBV4-2	TGTGCCAGCAGCCAAGCCATTAGGTCAGGGAAAAAAGGGGGCAATCAGCCCCAGCATTTT	CASSQAIRSGKKGGNQPQHF
NA	TRBJ2-2	TRBD1	TRBV7-2	TGTGCCAGCAGCTTCAGGGACAGGGGGCCAGGGGAGCTGTTTTTT	CASSFRDRGPGELFF
NA	TRBJ1-5	NA	TRBV9	TGTGCCAGCAGCGTAGCGCCGACAAGCAGTCAGCCCCAGCATTTT	CASSVAPTSSQPQHF
NA	TRBJ2-7	TRBD1	TRBV7-9	TGTGCCAGCAGCTTAGGTAGGACAGGTGACGAGCAGTACTTC	CASSLGRTGDEQYF
NA	TRBJ2-7	NA	TRBV6-1	TGTGCCAGCAGTATGAGCGGGACACCACCCCACGAGCAGTACTTC	CASSMSGTPPHEQYF
NA	TRBJ2-7	TRBD2	TRBV29-1	TGCAGCGTTGTCGCCCTAGCGGGGGGGCACGAGCAGTACTTC	CSVVALAGGHEQYF
NA	TRBJ2-7	TRBD2	TRBV6-5	TGTGCCAGCAGAGGGGCGGGGGATTTAGGAGAGCAGTACTTC	CASRGAGDLGEQYF
NA	TRBJ1-2	TRBD1	TRBV11-2	TGTGCCAGCAGCACCTCTCAACAGGGGGCAAACTATGGCTACACCTTC	CASSTSQQGANYGYTF